Listed here is a single T cell receptor beta chain. Its antigen is not known. The CDR3 sequence is 16 residues long. Looked up from germline, CDR1 is MGHDK and CDR2 is SYGVNS. Trimming pared 3 bases from V and 1 base from J, leaving 15 bases between. The data were obtained in a study of shared clonotypes between healthy human individuals. General study points: Of the naive CD4 clonotypes, approximately 5% were shared across a few donors.

The input for sorted-subset replicate PCRs was about 210 ng DNA, tens of thousands of T cell genomes. Sequenced by immunoSEQ multiplex PCR; TCRdb stores in-frame clones only, minus some. This table has 1.6 million or so clones, roughly 96% appearing once. The study drew its donors from healthy HIV-negative adults without recent acute infections or vaccinations. Naive CD4+ cells were CD45RA-selected; the remaining cells were memory. The origin of this receptor is a man in his thirties or forties in good health. The sample was naive CD4+ T cells sorted from blood. As for subset: CD45RA+ positively selected. The gene calls are TRBV25-1 and TRBJ1-1; perhaps TRBD1 as D (6 bases). The CDR3 DNA is TGTGCCAGCAGTGATGCGGGGGGCGCCGGGAACACTGAAGCTTTCTTT. This encodes CASSDAGGAGNTEAFF.